These 27 T cell receptor beta chains came from one sample sequenced in a study of shared clonotypes between healthy human individuals. CD8 cells regarded as naive lacked CD45RO, were positively chosen for CCR7, and omitted terminally differentiated effector memory CD45RA+ cells. The method was immunoSEQ multiplex PCR; TCRdb's version includes in-frame clones alone and lacks a portion of them. The data show some 600,000 clones, 90% to 97% seen once. Material for sequencing was naive CD8+ T cells sorted from blood. These receptor sequences come from a woman in her 30s in good health.

The rearrangement uses TRBV2 and TRBJ2-7; D uncertain. Germline CDR1 and CDR2: SNHLY and FYNNEI. CDR3 size: 13 residues. The V end was cut by 2 bases, the J end by 2 bases, with 7 bases between. The CDR3, as DNA: TGTGCCAGCAGTGAAACAGTAACCTACGAGCAGTACTTC. This sequence encodes CASSETVTYEQYF.

This clone has only one observation. V is TRBV4-2 and J is TRBJ2-1; TRBD2 aligns across 11 bases. This CDR3 has 16 residues. Germline assignment: CDR1 LGHNA and CDR2 YNFKEQ. V shed 5 bases, J shed 5 bases, and the junction held 8 bases outside the gene matches. In DNA form, the CDR3 reads TGTGCCAGCAGCTCAAGTGGGACTAGCGGTAACAATGAGCAGTTCTTC. This sequence encodes CASSSSGTSGNNEQFF.

This clone was observed once. The rearrangement uses TRBV9 and TRBJ2-1, with TRBD2 identical over 8 bases. V lost 3 bases, J lost 6 bases, and 8 bases stayed unmatched. Germline V CDR1 and CDR2: SGDLS, YYNGEE. This CDR3 is 15 amino acids long. DNA for the CDR3: TGTGCCAGCAGCGATAGCGGGACCGCCGGCAATGAGCAGTTCTTC. Protein sequence: CASSDSGTAGNEQFF.

This chain uses TRBV7-3 with TRBJ2-3; TRBD2 matches 14 bases. V was pared by 4 bases and J by 1 base, with 4 bases of the junction left unmatched. The CDR3 has 17 residues. Looked up from germline, CDR1 is SGHTA and CDR2 is FQGTGA. The CDR3 protein is CASSSPGLAGGTDTQYF. In DNA, the CDR3 is TGTGCCAGCAGCTCGCCGGGACTAGCGGGGGGCACAGATACGCAGTATTTT.

V and J are TRBV28 and TRBJ2-7; D uncertain. The CDR3 runs to 13 residues. Germline CDR1 MDHEN, CDR2 SYDVKM. V shed 2 bases and J shed 0 bases, with 5 bases lying between them. CDR3 amino acids: CASSLRHSYEQYF. As DNA, the CDR3 is TGTGCCAGCAGTTTACGCCACTCCTACGAGCAGTACTTC.

V and J are TRBV6-1 and TRBJ2-2; 10 bases are a match to TRBD1. With 6 bases clipped from V and 7 bases from J, the junction kept 5 bases outside the gene matches. The CDR3 extends over 14 amino acids. CDR1 is MNHNS, CDR2 SASEGT, per germline. The CDR3 here is CASRGQGDIGELFF. The CDR3 bases are TGTGCCAGCAGAGGACAGGGGGACATCGGGGAGCTGTTTTTT.

The J gene is TRBJ1-2, the V gene TRBV5-8; 7 bases fit TRBD1. Germline lookup yields CDR1 SGHTS and CDR2 YDEGEE. V lost 1 base, J lost 4 bases, and 7 bases stayed unmatched. This CDR3 is 15 amino acids long. Here the CDR3 reads CASSLKGGKVYGYTF. The CDR3 DNA follows: TGTGCCAGCAGCTTGAAAGGGGGCAAAGTCTATGGCTACACCTTC.

The DNA for the CDR3 is TGTGCCAGCAGTGGTCGGGGCTACGAGCAGTACTTC. This codes for CASSGRGYEQYF. The chain links TRBV28 to TRBJ2-7; maybe TRBD2 (5 bases). Trimming removed 5 bases from V and 3 bases from J, with 8 bases in between. Germline CDR1 and CDR2: MDHEN and SYDVKM. The CDR3 totals 12 residues.

With respect to this clone: Other DNA sequences of this sample code for an identical CDR3. The chain combines TRBV28 with TRBJ1-5, with D unresolved. The CDR3 has 14 amino acids. Germline lookup yields CDR1 MDHEN and CDR2 SYDVKM. Trimming took off 3 bases at V and 1 base at J, with 7 bases between the two ends. The CDR3 DNA reads TGTGCCAGCAGTTTCTCGAGGAGCAATCAGCCCCAGCATTTT. Translation gives CASSFSRSNQPQHF.

The sample holds one count of this clone. This sequence joins TRBV27 and TRBJ1-5; D remains ambiguous. The CDR3 is 12 amino acids. In germline, CDR1 is MNHEY, CDR2 SMNVEV (reference sequence). Trimming pared 6 bases from V and 9 bases from J, leaving 12 bases between. This CDR3 is CASRNPPGPQHF. The CDR3 nucleotides read TGTGCCAGCAGAAACCCGCCAGGGCCCCAGCATTTT.

This clone occurred a few times. This chain joins TRBV10-1 and TRBJ2-7; D remains ambiguous. The CDR3 extends over 14 amino acids. With 3 bases removed from V and 5 bases from J, the gap between germline ends came to 14 bases. Germline V CDR1 and CDR2: WNHNN, SYGVQD (reference sequence). CDR3 coding DNA: TGCGCCAGCAGTGAAGTGGGCTTGGAAAACGAGCAGTACTTC. It encodes CASSEVGLENEQYF.

Of note for this clone: Within the sample, other DNA sequences also encode this same CDR3. V and J are TRBV27 and TRBJ2-7; no clear D. The CDR3 runs 12 residues. V lost 0 bases to trimming and J lost 5 bases, with 5 bases between them. CDR1 and CDR2 (germline): MNHEY, SMNVEV (reference sequence). The CDR3 spells CASSLSGDEQYF. In nucleotides, the CDR3 is TGTGCCAGCAGTTTATCGGGCGACGAGCAGTACTTC.

The chain employs TRBV2 and TRBJ2-1, with D maybe TRBD1 (6 bases). The CDR3 has 11 residues. Germline-derived CDR1 and CDR2 are SNHLY and FYNNEI. Trimming took off 6 bases at V and 10 bases at J, with 10 bases between the two ends. The CDR3 nucleotides read TGTGCCAGCAGGGGGGCGCAGGAGCAGTTCTTC. This sequence encodes CASRGAQEQFF.

The sample holds one count of this clone. The chain uses TRBV5-4 and TRBJ2-7; possible D gene TRBD1, 5 bases. The CDR3 spans 14 residues. Per germline, CDR1 SGHNT and CDR2 YYREEE (reference sequence). V was trimmed by 4 bases and J by 0 bases, leaving 11 bases between them. This CDR3 reads CASSRGPSSYEQYF. CDR3 DNA sequence: TGTGCCAGCAGCAGGGGCCCAAGCTCCTACGAGCAGTACTTC.

The rearrangement joins TRBV6-1 to TRBJ2-7, with TRBD1 matching over 8 bases. The germline V gene has CDR1 MNHNS and CDR2 SASEGT. CDR3 size: 15 residues. J lost 4 bases, V lost 3 bases, and 8 bases had no gene match. CDR3 bases: TGTGCCAGCAGTGAGACGAGACAGGGGCCGTACGAGCAGTACTTC. Its protein is CASSETRQGPYEQYF.

This rearrangement joins TRBV5-4 to TRBJ2-3; D possibly uses TRBD1 or TRBD2 (5 bases each). This CDR3 has 19 residues. CDR1 and CDR2 from the germline V gene are SGHNT and YYREEE (reference sequence). The V and J ends lost 4 bases and 2 bases respectively, with 26 bases between them. CDR3 in DNA: TGTGCCAGCAGCCGAGGGGACGGGTTGCAGGCCACTTTCACAGATACGCAGTATTTT. Translation gives CASSRGDGLQATFTDTQYF.

Remarks on this clone: The same CDR3 is also encoded by other DNA sequences in this sample. V gene TRBV27 combines with J gene TRBJ2-3; 10 nucleotides agree with TRBD2. Germline CDR1 reads MNHEY; CDR2 reads SMNVEV (reference sequence). The CDR3 has 15 residues. The V and J ends lost 2 bases and 6 bases, in that order; junction bases with no gene match: 5. The CDR3 reads CASSLSLAGADTQYF. CDR3 nucleotides: TGTGCCAGCAGTTTAAGTCTAGCGGGAGCTGATACGCAGTATTTT.

The chain has TRBV15 and TRBJ1-2; D uncertain. V was trimmed by 1 base and J by 2 bases, leaving 11 bases between them. Germline values: CDR1 LNHNV, CDR2 YYDKDF (reference sequence). The CDR3 consists of 15 residues. The CDR3 DNA sequence: TGTGCCACCAGCAGAGCATTGACCGGGAACTATGGCTACACCTTC. It yields the protein CATSRALTGNYGYTF.

The chain couples TRBV29-1 to TRBJ2-7, with D uncertain. Trimming cost V 3 bases and J 2 bases, with 11 bases left between them. This CDR3 region has 13 residues. Germline V lookup: CDR1 SQVTM, CDR2 ANQGSEA. The CDR3 spells CSVEGDRTYEQYF. The CDR3 DNA reads as TGCAGCGTTGAGGGTGATAGGACCTACGAGCAGTACTTC.

The chain links TRBV2 to TRBJ2-7; 9 positions match TRBD1. The CDR3 consists of 15 residues. Unmatched junction bases numbered 12, after V lost 7 bases and J lost 5 bases. CDR1 is SNHLY and CDR2 is FYNNEI in the germline V gene. This CDR3 reads CASNRPGQGSDEQYF. CDR3 sequence (DNA): TGTGCCAGCAATAGACCGGGACAGGGCTCTGACGAGCAGTACTTC.

This chain joins TRBV28 and TRBJ2-7; D perhaps matches TRBD2 (5 bases). Germline assignment: CDR1 MDHEN and CDR2 SYDVKM. V was shortened by 2 bases and J by 0 bases, with 14 bases between the two germline ends. This CDR3 contains 16 residues. CDR3 region: CASSLPPSGSSYEQYF. CDR3 nucleotides: TGTGCCAGCAGTTTACCCCCCAGCGGCAGCTCCTACGAGCAGTACTTC. Full variable domain (rest looked up from reference TRBV28 and TRBJ2-7): DVKVTQSSRYLVKRTGEKVFLECVQDMDHENMFWYRQDPGLGLRLIYFSYDVKMKEKGDIPEGYSVSREKKERFSLILESASTNQTSMYLCASSLPPSGSSYEQYFGPGTRLTVT.

The V gene is TRBV27, the J gene TRBJ2-1, with 12 positions matching TRBD2. With 6 bases clipped from V and 9 bases from J, the junction kept 18 bases outside the gene matches. The CDR3 loop spans 18 amino acids. Germline assignment: CDR1 MNHEY and CDR2 SMNVEV (reference sequence). The CDR3 DNA reads as TGTGCCAGCAGCGACCTGACTAGCGGGAGAAGGGTAGGTAGTGAGCAGTTCTTC. It is translated as CASSDLTSGRRVGSEQFF.

V and J are TRBV5-1 and TRBJ2-5, with D possibly matching TRBD1 (6 bases). The end of the DNA is better explained by TRBJ2-7, so the J call may be wrong. Germline V gives CDR1 SGHRS, CDR2 YFSETQ. The CDR3 is 13 residues long. Here the CDR3 DNA reads TGCGCCAGCAGCTTCGGGACAACCTACGAGCAGTACTTC. Amino acid sequence: CASSFGTTYEQYF.

This clone was seen once. This chain uses TRBV28 with TRBJ2-4, with D unclear. Trimming removed 3 bases at V and 3 bases at J, with 6 bases between. CDR3 size: 13 residues. The V gene's germline CDR1 is MDHEN and CDR2 SYDVKM. The CDR3 loop reads CASSFLGKNIQYF. In nucleotides, the CDR3 is TGTGCCAGCAGTTTTTTGGGCAAAAACATTCAGTACTTC.

This clone has a single count. The V gene is TRBV7-2, the J gene TRBJ1-2; possible D gene TRBD1, 6 bases. Germline CDR1 is SGHTA and CDR2 is FQGNSA. V was cut by 5 bases and J by 3 bases, with 16 bases left in between. CDR3 length: 15 residues. The CDR3 loop is CASSAATDSYYGYTF. The DNA of the CDR3 is TGTGCCAGCAGCGCCGCAACGGACAGCTACTATGGCTACACCTTC.

Here the CDR3 reads CAWTGTGGRGSRETQYF. The CDR3 nucleotides read TGTGCCTGGACCGGGACAGGGGGCCGGGGGAGTCGAGAGACCCAGTACTTC. J is TRBJ2-5 and V is TRBV30, with TRBD1 matching 12 bases. This CDR3 contains 17 residues. Germline trimming cut 4 bases from V and 4 bases from J; bases unmatched to any gene: 13. In germline, CDR1 is GTSNPN, CDR2 SVGIG (reference sequence).

The genes are TRBV25-1 and TRBJ1-1; 9 positions match TRBD1. Germline values: CDR1 MGHDK, CDR2 SYGVNS. The CDR3 covers 15 residues. J gave up 1 base and V 3 bases, and 3 bases lay outside the gene matches. DNA for the CDR3: TGTGCCAGCAGTGATTGGGACAGGGAGAACACTGAAGCTTTCTTT. This gives the protein CASSDWDRENTEAFF.